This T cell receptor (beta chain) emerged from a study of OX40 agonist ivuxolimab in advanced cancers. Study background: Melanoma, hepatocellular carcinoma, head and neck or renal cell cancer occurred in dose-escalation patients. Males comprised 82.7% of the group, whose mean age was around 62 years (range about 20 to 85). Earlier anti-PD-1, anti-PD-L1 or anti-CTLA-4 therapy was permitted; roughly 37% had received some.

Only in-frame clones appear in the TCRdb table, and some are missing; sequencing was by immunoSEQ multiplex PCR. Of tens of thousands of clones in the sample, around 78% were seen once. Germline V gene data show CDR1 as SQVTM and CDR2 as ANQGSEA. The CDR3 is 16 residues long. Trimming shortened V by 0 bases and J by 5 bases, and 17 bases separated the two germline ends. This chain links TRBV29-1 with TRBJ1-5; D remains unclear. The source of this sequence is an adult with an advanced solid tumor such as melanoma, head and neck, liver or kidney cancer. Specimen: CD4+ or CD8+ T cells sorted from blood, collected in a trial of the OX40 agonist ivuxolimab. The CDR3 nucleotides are TGCAGCGTTGAAGATCAAAGAGCTTCACGAGATCAGCCCCAGCATTTT. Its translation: CSVEDQRASRDQPQHF.